Given below is one T cell receptor (beta chain) in context. Its antigen is unidentified. These data originate in a study of CD8+ T cells in alopecia areata. As the sequencing template, cDNA was produced by extracting RNA and reverse transcribing it. Sequencing was performed with immunoSEQ multiplex PCR; in TCRdb, only in-frame clones are kept and a portion is missing. The data contain about 97,000 clones, 55% to 75% of them seen just once; the ten biggest clones take up about a sixth. Stated treatment: oral pan-JAK inhibitor, 5-10 mg twice daily. Specimens obtained from alopecia areata patients comprised lesional scalp punch biopsies and peripheral blood. Study findings and constraints: Higher clonality than in normal scalp was seen in lesional scalp, especially alopecia totalis/universalis.

The material was CD8+ T cells sorted from blood, obtained between weeks 55 and 70, from a patient treated with tofacitinib. The clonotype was recovered from a human donor with alopecia areata.

The CDR3 loop reads CASSYLPSSAGELFF. DNA of the CDR3: TGTGCCAGCAGCTACCTTCCTTCAAGCGCCGGGGAGCTGTTTTTT. V usage is TRBV5-6 and J usage is TRBJ2-2, with D unresolved. CDR3 length equals 15 residues. The V and J ends lost 3 bases and 6 bases respectively, with 15 bases between them. Per germline, CDR1 SGHDT and CDR2 YYEEEE.